The 13 T cell receptor beta chains below come from one sample, sequenced in a study of long-term antiretroviral therapy in people with HIV. Version v3.0 of the immunoSEQ assay ran at survey level. Method: immunoSEQ multiplex PCR; TCRdb's copy keeps in-frame clones and lacks some. The sample records about 20,000 clones, about nine tenths being singletons. Sequencing used unsorted PBMCs, obtained about 4.6 years before starting antiretroviral therapy. The origin of the receptors is a woman in her 30s with HIV.

V usage is TRBV19 and J usage is TRBJ2-1; 11 bases agree with TRBD2. Germline CDR1 LNHDA, CDR2 SQIVND (reference sequence). V lost 5 bases to trimming and J lost 4 bases; unmatched junction nucleotides: 16. This CDR3 has 19 residues. CDR3 nucleotide sequence: TGTGCCAGTAGTCAAAAGTGGGCTAGCGGGGGGTCCAGGTACAATGAGCAGTTCTTC. Its translation: CASSQKWASGGSRYNEQFF.

This rearrangement joins TRBV27 to TRBJ2-4; weak D call: TRBD2 (6 bases). There are 14 residues in the CDR3. V shed 3 bases and J shed 14 bases, with 20 bases lying between them. Germline V gene data show CDR1 as MNHEY and CDR2 as SMNVEV (reference sequence). The CDR3 spells CASSLGGPSYKKYF. As DNA, the CDR3 is TGTGCCAGCAGTTTGGGGGGTCCTAGCTACAAGAAGTACTTC.

V usage is TRBV10-3 and J usage is TRBJ2-1; D gene unclear. This CDR3 contains 11 residues. Trimming shortened V by 5 bases and J by 6 bases, and 5 bases separated the two germline ends. Germline V gene sequence: CDR1 ENHRY, CDR2 SYGVKD. The CDR3: CAISTRNEQFF. CDR3 DNA sequence: TGTGCCATCAGTACCCGCAATGAGCAGTTCTTC.

The V gene is TRBV9, the J gene TRBJ2-3; the D gene could be TRBD1 or TRBD2 (5 bases each). This CDR3 region has 14 residues. Trimming left V 1 base short and J 2 bases short, with 8 bases between. CDR1 and CDR2 (germline): SGDLS, YYNGEE. The CDR3 nucleotides are TGTGCCAGCAGCGTATCGGGGACCACAGATACGCAGTATTTT. This gives the protein CASSVSGTTDTQYF.

The chain is built from TRBV4-1 and TRBJ1-1; 7 nucleotides align to TRBD1. The germline CDR1 and CDR2 sequences are MGHRA and YSYEKL. The CDR3 contains 13 residues. The junction had 2 bases not matched to a gene; V was cut back by 1 base and J by 6 bases. The CDR3 sequence: CASSQGQGSEAFF. As DNA, the CDR3 is TGCGCCAGCAGCCAAGGACAGGGTTCTGAAGCTTTCTTT.

The chain couples TRBV4-1 to TRBJ1-4; 10 bases are a match to TRBD1. Unmatched junction bases numbered 10, after V lost 2 bases and J lost 13 bases. Germline V lookup: CDR1 MGHRA, CDR2 YSYEKL. The CDR3 runs 15 residues. CDR3 region: CASSQIDRGRAGLFF. The CDR3 DNA follows: TGCGCCAGCAGCCAAATCGACAGGGGGCGGGCAGGACTGTTTTTT.

The genes are TRBV18 and TRBJ2-1; D is ambiguous. The CDR3 has 15 amino acids. With 3 bases removed from V and 2 bases from J, the gap between germline ends came to 11 bases. Germline V gene sequence: CDR1 KGHSH, CDR2 LQKENI. Here the CDR3 DNA reads TGTGCCAGCTCACCCCCTGCGAGCCCCTACAATGAGCAGTTCTTC. The encoded protein is CASSPPASPYNEQFF. Looking up the rest from reference TRBV18 and TRBJ2-1 gives the full variable domain: NAGVMQNPRHLVRRRGQEARLRCSPMKGHSHVYWYRQLPEEGLKFMVYLQKENIIDESGMPKERFSAEFPKEGPSILRIQQVVRGDSAAYFCASSPPASPYNEQFFGPGTRLTVL.

This rearrangement joins TRBV2 to TRBJ1-1; D possibly corresponds to TRBD1 (5 bases). Trimming shortened V by 2 bases and J by 1 base, and 14 bases separated the two germline ends. The CDR3 has 16 residues. The germline V gene encodes CDR1 SNHLY and CDR2 FYNNEI. In DNA form, the CDR3 reads TGTGCCAGCAGTGAAAGGCAGGGTAGGGCGAACACTGAAGCTTTCTTT. Protein sequence: CASSERQGRANTEAFF.

V is TRBV30 and J is TRBJ1-1, with a tentative D call TRBD1 (6 bases). The germline V and J ends were trimmed by 5 bases and 4 bases, with 14 bases remaining between them. This CDR3 has 13 amino acids. Germline V lookup: CDR1 GTSNPN, CDR2 SVGIG (reference sequence). CDR3 sequence reads: CAWEGGIGTEAFF. In DNA, the CDR3 is TGTGCCTGGGAGGGGGGGATAGGCACTGAAGCTTTCTTT.

The CDR3 DNA follows: TGTGCCAGCAGCAGGGACAGGGCCTCTGGAAACACCATATATTTT. It codes for CASSRDRASGNTIYF. The J gene is TRBJ1-3, the V gene TRBV2; TRBD1 aligns across 9 bases. Germline V gives CDR1 SNHLY, CDR2 FYNNEI. V trimming: 6 bases; J trimming: 0 bases; junction bases outside the gene matches: 3. The CDR3 is 15 residues long.

The chain combines TRBV5-1 with TRBJ2-7; the match to TRBD1 covers 8 bases. CDR1 and CDR2 from the germline V gene are SGHRS and YFSETQ. This CDR3 spans 14 amino acids. Trimming at V came to 5 bases and at J to 3 bases, leaving 7 bases not matched to a gene. The CDR3 sequence: CASSIQGDGYEQYF. CDR3 nucleotide sequence: TGCGCCAGCAGTATACAGGGGGACGGCTACGAGCAGTACTTC.

The chain employs TRBV11-2 and TRBJ1-5; D remains ambiguous. V was trimmed by 6 bases and J by 1 base, leaving 10 bases between them. The CDR3 contains 14 residues. Germline CDR1 is SGHAT and CDR2 is FQNNGV. CDR3 amino acids: CASSQSGSNQPQHF. The DNA of the CDR3 is TGTGCCAGCAGTCAATCGGGGAGCAATCAGCCCCAGCATTTT.

J is TRBJ2-1 and V is TRBV5-8, with D tentatively TRBD2 (5 bases). The CDR3 covers 13 residues. CDR1 is SGHTS, CDR2 YDEGEE, per germline. Trimming stripped 0 bases from V and 9 bases from J, with 10 bases between. CDR3 protein: CASSLESGSEQFF. The DNA of the CDR3 is TGTGCCAGCAGCTTGGAAAGCGGTAGTGAGCAGTTCTTC.